This T cell receptor (beta chain) appears in the sequencing data of a study of blood T cell repertoires in COVID-19. Clones were read by immunoSEQ multiplex PCR, and TCRdb kept only the in-frame ones, dropping some. There are 200,000 to 250,000 clones in the sample; approximately 84% occur only once, and around 1.7% lies in the top ten. The CDR3 covers 18 residues. In germline, CDR1 is SGHVS, CDR2 FNYEAQ. The J segment lost 2 bases and the V segment lost 1 base, leaving 9 bases of the junction unmatched. Sequencing input: PBMCs or T cells enriched from blood (not recorded which). This TCR came from a man in his forties who had recovered from COVID-19. The rearrangement links TRBV7-6 to TRBJ2-3; 10 bases are shared with TRBD2. CDR3 in amino acids: CASSLGSSSGSPTDTQYF. In DNA, the CDR3 is TGTGCCAGCAGCTTAGGTAGTTCTAGCGGGAGTCCCACAGATACGCAGTATTTT.